The clone carrying this TCR beta chain has just a few counts. Trimming cost V 9 bases and J 2 bases, with 10 bases left between them. Germline V gene lookup returns CDR1 SGHTA and CDR2 FQGNSA. The CDR3 is 12 amino acids. This entry belongs to a study of blood T cells in healthy people across ages. A second PCR, run for roughly 7 to 11 cycles, used a sample-barcoded 5' primer plus a J-beta primer mix. Each CDR3 protein gets one entry after TCRdb re-called the 5' RACE reads with MiXCR. The sample consists of more than 900,000 distinct CDR3 sequences, about 27% of them appearing once. These same data were also listed under a study on T cells of mothers and their children.

This TCR derives from a woman in her forties in good health. The sample comprised blood. J is TRBJ2-5 and V is TRBV7-2; D unclear. The CDR3 DNA reads as TGTGCCAGTAGACATTATCAAGAGACCCAGTACTTC. This codes for CASRHYQETQYF. Drawing the rest from reference TRBV7-2 and TRBJ2-5, the complete variable domain is GAGVSQSPSNKVTEKGKDVELRCDPISGHTALYWYRQSLGQGLEFLIYFQGNSAPDKSGLPSDRFSAERTGGSVSTLTIQRTQQEDSAVYLCASRHYQETQYFGPGTRLLVL.